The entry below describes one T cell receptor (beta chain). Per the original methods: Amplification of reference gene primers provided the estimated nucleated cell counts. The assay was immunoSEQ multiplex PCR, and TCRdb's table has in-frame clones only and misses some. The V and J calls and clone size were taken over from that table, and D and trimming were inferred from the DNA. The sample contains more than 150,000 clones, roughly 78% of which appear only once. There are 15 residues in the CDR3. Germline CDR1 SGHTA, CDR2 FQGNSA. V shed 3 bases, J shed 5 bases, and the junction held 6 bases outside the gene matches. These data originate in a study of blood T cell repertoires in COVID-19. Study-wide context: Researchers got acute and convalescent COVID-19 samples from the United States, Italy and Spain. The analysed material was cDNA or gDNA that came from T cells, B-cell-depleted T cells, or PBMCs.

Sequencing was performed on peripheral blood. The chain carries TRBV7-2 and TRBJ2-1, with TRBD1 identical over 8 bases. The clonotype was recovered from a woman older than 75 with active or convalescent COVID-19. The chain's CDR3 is CASSLDRTGNNEQFF. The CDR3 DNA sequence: TGTGCCAGCAGCTTGGACCGGACAGGGAACAATGAGCAGTTCTTC.